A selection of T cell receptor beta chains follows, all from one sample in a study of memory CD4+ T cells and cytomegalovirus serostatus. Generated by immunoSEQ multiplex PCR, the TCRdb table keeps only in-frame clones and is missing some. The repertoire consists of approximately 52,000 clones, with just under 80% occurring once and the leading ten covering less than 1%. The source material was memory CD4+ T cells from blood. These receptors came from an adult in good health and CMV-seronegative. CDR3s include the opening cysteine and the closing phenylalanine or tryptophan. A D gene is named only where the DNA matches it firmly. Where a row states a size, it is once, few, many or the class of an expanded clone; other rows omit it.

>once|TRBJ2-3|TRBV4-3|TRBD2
CASSQDASGGAPDTQYF
TGCGCCAGCAGCCAAGATGCAAGCGGGGGGGCACCAGATACGCAGTATTTT
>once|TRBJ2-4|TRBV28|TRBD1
CASSLLGTGENIQYF
TGTGCCAGCAGTCTCCTGGGGACAGGGGAGAACATTCAGTACTTC
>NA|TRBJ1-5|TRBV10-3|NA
CAISESKGGYSNQPQHF
TGTGCCATCAGTGAGTCAAAGGGGGGATATAGCAATCAGCCCCAGCATTTT
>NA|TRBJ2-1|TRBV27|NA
CASSLFVGIAGSSYNEQFF
TGTGCCAGCAGTTTATTCGTAGGGATAGCAGGCAGCTCCTACAATGAGCAGTTCTTC
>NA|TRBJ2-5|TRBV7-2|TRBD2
CASSLVGLAGGPLETQYF
TGTGCCAGCAGCTTAGTGGGACTAGCGGGGGGGCCCCTAGAGACCCAGTACTTC
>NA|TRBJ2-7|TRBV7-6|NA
CASSLASAYEQYF
TGTGCCAGCAGCTTAGCCTCAGCTTACGAGCAGTACTTC
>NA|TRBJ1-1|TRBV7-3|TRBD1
CASSQGGSNTEAFF
TGTGCCAGCAGCCAGGGGGGGTCGAACACTGAAGCTTTCTTT
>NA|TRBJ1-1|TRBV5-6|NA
CASSLLVLGALNTEAFF
TGTGCCAGCAGCCTCTTGGTGTTGGGGGCCTTGAACACTGAAGCTTTCTTT
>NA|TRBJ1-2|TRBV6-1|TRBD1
CASTNRQGDGYTF
TGTGCCAGCACCAATAGACAGGGGGACGGCTACACCTTC
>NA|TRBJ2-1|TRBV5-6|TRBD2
CASSLISGASSYNEQFF
TGTGCCAGCAGCTTGATCAGCGGGGCAAGCTCCTACAATGAGCAGTTCTTC
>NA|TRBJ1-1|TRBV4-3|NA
CASSQVSTLNTEAFF
TGCGCCAGCAGCCAAGTTTCCACCTTGAACACTGAAGCTTTCTTT
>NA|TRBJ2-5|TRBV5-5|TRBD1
CASSPGQGVIWYQETQYF
TGTGCCAGCAGCCCGGGACAGGGGGTTATATGGTATCAAGAGACCCAGTACTTC
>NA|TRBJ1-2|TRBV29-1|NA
CSVTDKTNYGYTF
TGCAGCGTCACAGACAAGACTAACTATGGCTACACCTTC
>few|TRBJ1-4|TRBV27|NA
CASSLRGRLNEKLFF
TGTGCCAGCAGTTTAAGAGGCAGACTAAATGAAAAACTGTTTTTT
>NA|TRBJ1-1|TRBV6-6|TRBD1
CASRKQGVVEAFF
TGTGCCAGCAGGAAACAGGGGGTAGTTGAAGCTTTCTTT
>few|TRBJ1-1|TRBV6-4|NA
CASSSRPNTEAFF
TGTGCCAGCAGTAGCCGGCCAAACACTGAAGCTTTCTTT
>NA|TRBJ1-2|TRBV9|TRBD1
CASSTRTGDGYTF
TGTGCCAGCAGCACCAGGACAGGGGATGGCTACACCTTC
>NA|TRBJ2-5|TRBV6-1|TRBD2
CASSVSGGQETQYF
TGTGCCAGCAGTGTTAGCGGGGGCCAAGAGACCCAGTACTTC
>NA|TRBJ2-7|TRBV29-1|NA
CSVPLDNGYEQYF
TGCAGCGTTCCGCTTGACAACGGCTACGAGCAGTACTTC
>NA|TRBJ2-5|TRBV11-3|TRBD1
CASSWGQGDQETQYF
TGTGCCAGCAGCTGGGGACAGGGGGACCAAGAGACCCAGTACTTC
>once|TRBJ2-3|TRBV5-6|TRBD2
CASSLGASGGDTQYF
TGTGCCAGCAGCTTGGGGGCTAGCGGGGGAGATACGCAGTATTTT
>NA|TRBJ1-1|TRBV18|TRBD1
CASSLGQGIAEAFF
TGTGCCAGCTCACTCGGACAGGGAATTGCTGAAGCTTTCTTT
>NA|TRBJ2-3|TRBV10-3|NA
CAIRSGEITSTDTQYF
TGTGCCATCAGAAGTGGGGAGATCACTAGCACAGATACGCAGTATTTT
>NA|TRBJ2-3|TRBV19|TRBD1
CASRGQGVADTQYF
TGTGCCAGTAGGGGACAGGGGGTGGCAGATACGCAGTATTTT
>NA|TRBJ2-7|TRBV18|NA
CASSPFPTGSGYEQYF
TGTGCCAGCTCACCATTCCCCACAGGTTCGGGTTACGAGCAGTACTTC
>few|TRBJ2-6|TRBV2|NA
CASSAFSGANVLTF
TGTGCCAGCAGTGCTTTTTCTGGGGCCAACGTCCTGACTTTC
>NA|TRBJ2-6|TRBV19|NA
CASSMGGANVLTF
TGTGCCAGTAGTATGGGAGGGGCCAACGTCCTGACTTTC
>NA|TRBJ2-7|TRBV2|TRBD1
CASVGRTGGRNSYEQYF
TGTGCCAGCGTAGGTAGGACAGGGGGTCGAAATTCCTACGAGCAGTACTTC
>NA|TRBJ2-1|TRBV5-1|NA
CASSARSEQFF
TGCGCCAGCAGCGCTCGCAGTGAGCAGTTCTTC
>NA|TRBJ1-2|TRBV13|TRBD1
CASSSGTVYGYTF
TGTGCCAGCAGCTCCGGGACAGTGTATGGCTACACCTTC
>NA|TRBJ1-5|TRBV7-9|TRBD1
CASSLQGLSNQPQHF
TGTGCCAGCAGCCTACAGGGGCTAAGCAATCAGCCCCAGCATTTT
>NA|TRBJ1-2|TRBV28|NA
CASTSREGYTF
TGTGCCAGCACCTCCCGAGAGGGCTACACCTTC
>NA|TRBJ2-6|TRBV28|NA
CASSLSGSGANVLTF
TGTGCCAGCAGTTTATCTGGGTCTGGGGCCAACGTCCTGACTTTC
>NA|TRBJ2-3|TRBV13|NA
CASSLGGNGADTQYF
TGTGCCAGCAGCTTAGGGGGGAACGGGGCAGATACGCAGTATTTT
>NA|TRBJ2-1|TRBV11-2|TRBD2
CASSPRTSGGYNEQFF
TGTGCCAGCAGCCCACGGACTAGCGGGGGCTACAATGAGCAGTTCTTC
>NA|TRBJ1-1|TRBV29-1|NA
CSVVEVYTEAFF
TGCAGCGTTGTCGAGGTCTACACTGAAGCTTTCTTT